What follows describes a single T cell receptor (beta chain). What it binds is unknown. A multiplex PCR was run with 60 Vbeta primers and 13 Jbeta primers. The method was immunoSEQ multiplex PCR; TCRdb's version includes in-frame clones alone and lacks a portion of them. The data show fewer than 200,000 clones, 68% seen once. Germline values: CDR1 SGDLS, CDR2 YYNGEE. Trimming at V came to 4 bases and at J to 2 bases, leaving 11 bases not matched to a gene. The CDR3 sequence is 16 residues long. The record originates from a study of cytomegalovirus exposure and HLA in healthy donors. About the research overall: Of some 400 genotyped donors, about 80% grouped in the Caucasian-associated ancestry cluster.

The study's findings and limits: Accounts indicate the classifier identified cytomegalovirus status with strong specificity and sensitivity. In a later analysis, the majority of CMV-associated beta chains seemingly showed HLA restriction.

Every donor was a healthy person donating bone marrow. The V and J genes are TRBV9 and TRBJ1-1; 7 bases line up with TRBD1. This receptor was identified in a man in his forties or fifties in good health and CMV-seronegative. The source material was PBMCs. CDR3 coding DNA: TGTGCCAGCAGCCCCAGACGACAGGGACTCAACACTGAAGCTTTCTTT. Amino acid sequence: CASSPRRQGLNTEAFF.